A single sample is the source of the 9 T cell receptor beta chains below, sequenced in a study of vaccination effects on CD4 cells after COVID-19. Antigens for these TCRs are unknown. ViraFEST expansion of antigen-specific CD4+ T cells with viral peptide pools preceded sequencing. The culture ran for about 10 days, and then CD4+ T cells were isolated. Infection dated between March and December 2020, before the Alpha, Beta and Delta variants reached the United States. Produced via immunoSEQ multiplex PCR; TCRdb's table is partial and in-frame only. The table shows under 55,000 clones, with approximately 81% occurring only once. Source: CD4+ T cells from PBMCs cultured with a peptide pool, taken before COVID-19 vaccination. These receptors were taken from a human donor who had a prior SARS-CoV-2 infection.

This chain links TRBV12-3 or TRBV12-4 with TRBJ1-4; D gene unclear. Trimming left V 3 bases short and J 7 bases short, with 3 bases between. The CDR3 has 11 amino acids. The CDR3 spells CASSLGEKLFF. Written as DNA, the CDR3 is TGTGCCAGCAGTTTGGGTGAAAAACTGTTTTTT.

The chain recombines TRBV2 with TRBJ1-2; the D is unclear. This CDR3 spans 15 amino acids. Between the trimmed V and J ends, which lost 1 base and 0 bases, there was a span of 9 bases. Germline CDR1 is SNHLY and CDR2 is FYNNEI. CDR3 sequence (DNA): TGTGCCAGCAGTGAAGGTCGTGGGGCTAACTATGGCTACACCTTC. Its protein product is CASSEGRGANYGYTF.

V and J are TRBV3-1 (or the pseudogene TRBV3-2) and TRBJ1-2, with 11 nucleotides matching TRBD1. The CDR3 has 15 amino acids. The ends lost 4 bases at V and 3 bases at J; junction bases unmatched: 4. The germline CDR1 and CDR2 sequences are LGHDT and YNNKEL (reference sequence). CDR3 region: CASSRGTGGDYGYTF. As DNA, the CDR3 is TGTGCCAGCAGCCGCGGGACAGGGGGGGACTATGGCTACACCTTC.

This clone showed up just once. CDR3 DNA sequence: TGTGCCAGCAGCCAGGTAGGGGGATACTCCTACAATGAGCAGTTCTTC. This encodes CASSQVGGYSYNEQFF. This chain uses TRBV14 with TRBJ2-1, with TRBD1 as a possible D gene (6 bases). The CDR3 has 16 residues. Germline V gives CDR1 SGHDN, CDR2 FVKESK. V was cut by 3 bases and J by 0 bases, with 12 bases left in between.

This clone was seen only a few times. The chain combines TRBV13 with TRBJ2-3; D is unresolved. The germline V gene encodes CDR1 PRHDT and CDR2 FYEKMQ (reference sequence). Trimming shortened V by 1 base and J by 0 bases, and 11 bases separated the two germline ends. This CDR3 contains 16 residues. The CDR3 nucleotides are TGTGCCAGCAGCTTAGCAGCGAAAAAAAGCACAGATACGCAGTATTTT. Translated, it gives CASSLAAKKSTDTQYF.

With regard to this clone: Its ends do not fully match the called genes, so a read error is possible. The chain carries TRBV25-1 and TRBJ1-2; D call uncertain. The length of the CDR3 is 13 residues. Germline-derived CDR1 and CDR2 are MGHDK and SYGVNS. Here the CDR3 DNA reads TGTGCCAGCCGTGACGGACTGAACTATGGCTACACCTTC. It codes for CASRDGLNYGYTF.

V gene TRBV30 combines with J gene TRBJ2-7; TRBD1 or TRBD2 may be the D gene (5 bases each). The CDR3 covers 14 residues. The germline V gene has CDR1 GTSNPN and CDR2 SVGIG (reference sequence). Trimming shortened V by 2 bases and J by 2 bases, and 13 bases separated the two germline ends. The CDR3 reads CAWSWAGRTYEQYF. For the CDR3, the DNA is TGTGCCTGGAGTTGGGCAGGGAGAACCTACGAGCAGTACTTC.

The V and J genes are TRBV19 and TRBJ1-3; the D gene is possibly TRBD1 (5 bases). The CDR3 has 15 residues. Trimming cost V 5 bases and J 4 bases, with 15 bases left between them. CDR1 is LNHDA, CDR2 SQIVND, per germline (reference sequence). Written as DNA, the CDR3 is TGTGCCAGTAGTCATGGGGGATCGGGAGGAAACACCATATATTTT. This encodes CASSHGGSGGNTIYF.

This clone was counted between two and nine times. This sequence joins TRBV19 and TRBJ1-3, with D uncertain. CDR1 and CDR2 from the germline V gene are LNHDA and SQIVND (reference sequence). The CDR3 runs 16 residues. Deletions cut 3 bases from V and 1 base from J, with 13 bases between. CDR3 DNA sequence: TGTGCCAGTAGTATTTGGGTTTTTGGGTCTGGAAACACCATATATTTT. This sequence encodes CASSIWVFGSGNTIYF.